A single sample is the source of the 28 T cell receptor beta chains below, sequenced in a study of OX40 agonist ivuxolimab in advanced cancers. Measured with immunoSEQ multiplex PCR; TCRdb has only the in-frame clones, and not every one. The sample has about 79,000 clones; about four fifths are singletons. Specimen: CD4+ or CD8+ T cells sorted from blood, collected in a trial of the OX40 agonist ivuxolimab. These TCRs come from an adult with an advanced solid tumor such as melanoma, head and neck, liver or kidney cancer.

The chain is built from TRBV5-4 and TRBJ1-2, with D possibly TRBD1 on 5 matching bases. Between the trimmed V and J ends, which lost 4 bases and 5 bases, there was a span of 15 bases. The CDR3 consists of 14 residues. The germline gives CDR1 SGHNT, CDR2 YYREEE (reference sequence). The CDR3 DNA reads as TGTGCCAGCAGCCCAGGGAGTATAGGATATGGCTACACCTTC. Translated: CASSPGSIGYGYTF.

This clone was found a few times. The rearrangement uses TRBV2 and TRBJ2-3; 9 bases match TRBD2. J was trimmed by 4 bases and V by 2 bases; bases with no gene match: 7. Germline CDR1 SNHLY, CDR2 FYNNEI. The CDR3 has 16 amino acids. CDR3 sequence: CASSEQGSGGSDTQYF. The DNA for the CDR3 is TGTGCCAGCAGTGAACAGGGTAGCGGGGGCTCAGATACGCAGTATTTT. Full variable domain (missing parts from reference TRBV2 and TRBJ2-3): EPEVTQTPSHQVTQMGQEVILRCVPISNHLYFYWYRQILGQKVEFLVSFYNNEISEKSEIFDDQFSVERPDGSNFTLKIRSTKLEDSAMYFCASSEQGSGGSDTQYFGPGTRLTVL.

CDR3: CASSDGTGSYF. The CDR3 DNA follows: TGTGCCAGCAGTGACGGGACAGGGAGTTACTTC. J is TRBJ2-7 and V is TRBV6-6, with 9 bases aligning to TRBD1. Germline CDR1 reads MNHNY; CDR2 reads SVGAGI (reference sequence). J lost 13 bases, V lost 5 bases, and 6 bases had no gene match. The CDR3 loop spans 11 amino acids.

Only one count was recorded for this clone. The rearrangement joins TRBV2 to TRBJ1-4; D may be TRBD1 (5 bases). Between the trimmed V and J ends, which lost 7 bases and 1 base, there was a span of 7 bases. Germline CDR1 reads SNHLY; CDR2 reads FYNNEI. The CDR3 length is 13 residues. The CDR3 DNA reads as TGTGCCAGCATGACAGTAACTAATGAAAAACTGTTTTTT. It is translated as CASMTVTNEKLFF.

This rearrangement joins TRBV6-5 to TRBJ1-2; weak D call: TRBD1 (5 bases). Deletions cut 2 bases from V and 3 bases from J, with 7 bases between. The germline CDR1 and CDR2 sequences are MNHEY and SVGAGI. CDR3 length: 13 amino acids. The CDR3 region is CASSYQGDYGYTF. CDR3 coding DNA: TGTGCCAGCAGTTACCAGGGCGACTATGGCTACACCTTC.

The V gene is TRBV7-9, the J gene TRBJ1-1; D might be TRBD1 (5 bases). V lost 3 bases, J lost 1 base, and 6 bases lay in between. Germline V gene data show CDR1 as SEHNR and CDR2 as FQNEAQ (reference sequence). The CDR3 covers 13 residues. The CDR3 region has the DNA TGTGCCAGCAGCTTCGGGGGGAACACTGAAGCTTTCTTT. Residues: CASSFGGNTEAFF.

A note on this clone: Distinct nucleotide sequences in the sample also encode this CDR3. V usage is TRBV28 and J usage is TRBJ2-5; 8 bases map to TRBD2. This CDR3 contains 15 residues. Trimming took 6 bases from V and 3 from J; bases not matched to a gene: 9. Germline V CDR1 and CDR2: MDHEN, SYDVKM. CDR3 coding DNA: TGTGCCAGCAGCCTCGGGACTAGTCTCAAAGAGACCCAGTACTTC. Encoded protein: CASSLGTSLKETQYF.

The chain has TRBV4-1 and TRBJ2-2, with 8 positions matching TRBD2. Looked up from germline, CDR1 is MGHRA and CDR2 is YSYEKL. CDR3 length: 15 amino acids. With 7 bases clipped from V and 6 bases from J, the junction kept 10 bases outside the gene matches. The CDR3 DNA sequence: TGCGCCAGCAACCGGGGGGGATTTAGGTCCGGGGAGCTGTTTTTT. This gives the protein CASNRGGFRSGELFF.

The V gene is TRBV5-1, the J gene TRBJ1-6; tentatively, D is TRBD1 (6 bases). V was pared by 4 bases and J by 0 bases, with 20 bases between. This CDR3 spans 19 amino acids. Germline V gene data show CDR1 as SGHRS and CDR2 as YFSETQ. CDR3 residues: CASSQQGSPKSSYNSPLHF. CDR3 DNA sequence: TGCGCCAGCAGCCAACAGGGTAGCCCCAAGAGCTCCTATAATTCACCCCTCCACTTT.

In its sample, this clone was seen a few times. The V and J genes are TRBV6-5 and TRBJ1-1; the D is unclear. This CDR3 contains 15 residues. Trimming pared 0 bases from V and 3 bases from J, leaving 11 bases between. Germline CDR1 reads MNHEY; CDR2 reads SVGAGI. CDR3 region: CASSYSRSADTEAFF. The CDR3 nucleotides read TGTGCCAGCAGTTACTCGCGGTCAGCGGACACTGAAGCTTTCTTT.

The gene calls are TRBV11-3 and TRBJ2-7; unclear D gene. Deletions cut 5 bases from V and 2 bases from J, with 22 bases between. Germline assignment: CDR1 SGHNT and CDR2 YENEEA. There are 17 residues in the CDR3. CDR3 residues: CASSPGPTGRSTYEQYF. The DNA of the CDR3 is TGTGCCAGCAGCCCGGGTCCTACTGGGCGATCGACCTACGAGCAGTACTTC.

V gene TRBV6-1 combines with J gene TRBJ1-1; possible D gene TRBD1, 6 bases. Germline values: CDR1 MNHNS, CDR2 SASEGT. Trimming took off 4 bases at V and 2 bases at J, with 14 bases between the two ends. This CDR3 has 15 residues. The chain's CDR3 is CASSVRDRFNTEAFF. Written as DNA, the CDR3 is TGTGCCAGCAGTGTCAGAGACAGGTTTAACACTGAAGCTTTCTTT.

The CDR3 DNA sequence: TGCGCCAGCACCCGATACGGGGCCAGGAGGGATTATCGGAACACTGAAGCTTTCTTT. It translates to CASTRYGARRDYRNTEAFF. The gene calls are TRBV4-1 and TRBJ1-1, with D perhaps TRBD1 (5 bases). The CDR3 runs to 19 residues. The V end was cut by 7 bases, the J end by 1 base, with 28 bases between. The germline gives CDR1 MGHRA, CDR2 YSYEKL.

The chain employs TRBV6-6 and TRBJ1-1; D might be TRBD1 (5 bases). The ends were cut back, 5 bases at V and 0 bases at J, with 13 bases in the middle. The V gene's germline CDR1 is MNHNY and CDR2 SVGAGI (reference sequence). The CDR3 runs to 15 residues. CDR3 in amino acids: CASSGIRALNTEAFF. CDR3 nucleotides: TGTGCCAGCAGTGGAATCAGGGCCCTGAACACTGAAGCTTTCTTT.

There are a few counts of this clone. J is TRBJ1-2 and V is TRBV6-5; 9 bases are shared with TRBD1. CDR1 is MNHEY, CDR2 SVGAGI, per germline. The CDR3 consists of 13 residues. Trimming at V came to 6 bases and at J to 3 bases, leaving 2 bases not matched to a gene. CDR3 in amino acids: CASSRTGDYGYTF. The CDR3 DNA sequence: TGTGCCAGCAGCCGGACAGGGGACTATGGCTACACCTTC.

The rearrangement joins TRBV5-1 to TRBJ2-3; D remains unclear. This CDR3 spans 16 amino acids. The V and J ends lost 0 bases and 0 bases respectively, with 11 bases between them. Germline V gene data show CDR1 as SGHRS and CDR2 as YFSETQ. The CDR3 DNA reads as TGCGCCAGCAGCTTGGCCGTTCAGGAGAGCACAGATACGCAGTATTTT. Its translation is CASSLAVQESTDTQYF.

The gene calls are TRBV19 and TRBJ1-2; D possibly corresponds to TRBD1 (6 bases). Germline CDR1 reads LNHDA; CDR2 reads SQIVND (reference sequence). The germline V and J ends were trimmed by 0 bases and 4 bases, with 15 bases remaining between them. CDR3 size: 16 residues. The CDR3 DNA sequence: TGTGCCAGTAGTATAGATAAGACAGGCTCGACCTATGGCTACACCTTC. This encodes CASSIDKTGSTYGYTF.

A few counts support this clone. The V call is TRBV7-3, the J call TRBJ2-1; no clear D gene. Germline values: CDR1 SGHTA, CDR2 FQGTGA. The CDR3 sequence is 13 residues long. Trimming cost V 5 bases and J 6 bases, with 11 bases left between them. CDR3: CASSRATTNEQFF. In nucleotides, the CDR3 is TGTGCCAGCAGCCGAGCCACCACCAATGAGCAGTTCTTC. The full variable domain, with the rest looked up from reference TRBV7-3 and TRBJ2-1, is GAGVSQTPSNKVTEKGKYVELRCDPISGHTALYWYRQSLGQGPEFLIYFQGTGAADDSGLPNDRFFAVRPEGSVSTLKIQRTERGDSAVYLCASSRATTNEQFFGPGTRLTVL.

The chain is built from TRBV5-1 and TRBJ2-7; D remains unclear. The germline CDR1 and CDR2 sequences are SGHRS and YFSETQ. V lost 2 bases and J lost 0, with 9 bases in between. This CDR3 region has 14 residues. The CDR3 DNA follows: TGCGCCAGCAGCTTATCGGCCGCCTCCTACGAGCAGTACTTC. It codes for CASSLSAASYEQYF.

V gene TRBV5-4 combines with J gene TRBJ1-2, with TRBD1 matching over 7 bases. Germline V gene sequence: CDR1 SGHNT, CDR2 YYREEE (reference sequence). The CDR3 totals 15 residues. The ends lost 0 bases at V and 2 bases at J; junction bases unmatched: 4. CDR3 region: CASSLGLDRNYGYTF. In nucleotides, the CDR3 is TGTGCCAGCAGCTTGGGACTGGACAGGAACTATGGCTACACCTTC.

The chain has TRBV15 and TRBJ1-5, with TRBD1 identical over 7 bases. This CDR3 contains 15 residues. V dropped 1 base and J dropped 7; count of bases not matched to a gene: 7. CDR1 is LNHNV, CDR2 YYDKDF, per germline (reference sequence). The CDR3 sequence is CATSRGQGAYQPQHF. The CDR3 nucleotides are TGTGCCACCAGCAGAGGACAGGGAGCATACCAGCCCCAGCATTTT.

V usage is TRBV7-2 and J usage is TRBJ2-1; D might be TRBD2 (6 bases). The germline V and J ends were trimmed by 8 bases and 0 bases, with 20 bases remaining between them. Germline loops: CDR1 SGHTA, CDR2 FQGNSA. The CDR3 is made up of 17 amino acids. CDR3 amino acids: CASQHIFSGPSYNEQFF. CDR3 bases: TGTGCCAGCCAGCACATCTTTAGCGGCCCCTCCTACAATGAGCAGTTCTTC.

The rearrangement uses TRBV28 and TRBJ1-5; D remains unclear. The CDR3 is made up of 13 amino acids. V was clipped by 3 bases and J by 8 bases, with 11 bases between them. Germline values: CDR1 MDHEN, CDR2 SYDVKM. In DNA form, the CDR3 reads TGTGCCAGCAGTTTTGCCGGGGAGGAGCCCCAGCATTTT. It encodes CASSFAGEEPQHF.

CDR3 loop: CASSQVRQGAGETQYF. The CDR3 nucleotides are TGCGCCAGCAGCCAAGTGAGACAGGGGGCTGGAGAGACCCAGTACTTC. This chain uses TRBV4-1 with TRBJ2-5; 10 bases map to TRBD1. CDR1 is MGHRA, CDR2 YSYEKL, per germline. This CDR3 is built from 16 residues. V dropped 1 base and J dropped 4; count of bases not matched to a gene: 6.

As DNA, the CDR3 is TGTGCCAGCAGCCGGGACAGGGCCGGCGAGCAGTACTTC. It encodes CASSRDRAGEQYF. The J gene is TRBJ2-7, the V gene TRBV7-2; 9 bases agree with TRBD1. There are 13 residues in the CDR3. CDR1 and CDR2 from the germline V gene are SGHTA and FQGNSA. V was pared by 5 bases and J by 6 bases, with 5 bases of the junction left unmatched.

The CDR3 nucleotides read TGCGCCAGCAGCCGATATACAGGGAAGATGACAGATACGCAGTATTTT. This codes for CASSRYTGKMTDTQYF. The V gene is TRBV5-1, the J gene TRBJ2-3, with a possible D match to TRBD1 (6 bases). Germline CDR1 and CDR2: SGHRS and YFSETQ. V dropped 4 bases and J dropped 3 bases, with 18 bases sitting between them. CDR3 length equals 16 residues.

The chain recombines TRBV29-1 with TRBJ1-1; TRBD1 matches 7 bases. The CDR3 consists of 13 residues. V was clipped by 6 bases and J by 5 bases; unmatched bases: 9. Germline-derived CDR1 and CDR2 are SQVTM and ANQGSEA. The CDR3 here is CSVERQGRTEAFF. In DNA, the CDR3 is TGCAGCGTGGAGCGACAGGGACGGACTGAAGCTTTCTTT.

The chain is built from TRBV4-3 and TRBJ2-5; D possibly corresponds to TRBD1 (6 bases). The CDR3 runs to 14 residues. Trimming took off 0 bases at V and 4 bases at J, with 9 bases between the two ends. Germline values: CDR1 LGHNA, CDR2 YSLEER. CDR3 residues: CASSQEYRVETQYF. The CDR3 DNA reads TGCGCCAGCAGCCAAGAATACAGGGTAGAGACCCAGTACTTC.